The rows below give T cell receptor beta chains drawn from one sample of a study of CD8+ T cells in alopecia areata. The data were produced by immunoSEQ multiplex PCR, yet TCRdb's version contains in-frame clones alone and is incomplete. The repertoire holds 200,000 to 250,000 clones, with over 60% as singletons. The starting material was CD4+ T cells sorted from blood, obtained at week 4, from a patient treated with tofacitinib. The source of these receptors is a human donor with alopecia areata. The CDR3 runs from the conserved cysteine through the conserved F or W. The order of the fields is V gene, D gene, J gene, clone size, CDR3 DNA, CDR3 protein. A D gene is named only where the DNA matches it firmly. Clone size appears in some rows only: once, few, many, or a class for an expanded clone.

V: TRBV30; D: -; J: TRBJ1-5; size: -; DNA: TGTGCCTGGAGTGTAACTAGCAATCAGCCCCAGCATTTT; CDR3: CAWSVTSNQPQHF
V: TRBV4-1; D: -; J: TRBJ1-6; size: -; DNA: TGCGCCAGCAGCGCCGGGGACCGCGATTCACCCCTCCACTTT; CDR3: CASSAGDRDSPLHF
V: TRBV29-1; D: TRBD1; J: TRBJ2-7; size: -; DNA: TGCAGCGTCTCACGAACGACAGGGGTCTACGAGCAGTACTTC; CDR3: CSVSRTTGVYEQYF
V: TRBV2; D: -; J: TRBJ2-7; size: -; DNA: TGTGCCAGCAGTGATCAGTACGAGCAGTACTTC; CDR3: CASSDQYEQYF
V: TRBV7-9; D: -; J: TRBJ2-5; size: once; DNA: TGTGCCAGCAGCTCTGTTGAGACCCAGTACTTC; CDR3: CASSSVETQYF
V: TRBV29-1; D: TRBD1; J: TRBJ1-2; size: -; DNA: TGCAGCGTTGTGGTATGGACAGGGAACTATGGCTACACCTTC; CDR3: CSVVVWTGNYGYTF
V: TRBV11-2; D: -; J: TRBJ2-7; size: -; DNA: TGTGCCAGCAGCTTTCTCTCCGGCGCCCGCCACGAGCAGTACTTC; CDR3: CASSFLSGARHEQYF
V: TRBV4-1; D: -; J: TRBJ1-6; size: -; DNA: TGCGCCAGCAGCCCAAGTCGCGCTTATAATTCACCCCTCCACTTT; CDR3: CASSPSRAYNSPLHF
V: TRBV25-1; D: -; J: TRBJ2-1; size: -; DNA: TGTGCCAGCAGCCCTACAGGGCACAATGAGCAGTTCTTC; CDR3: CASSPTGHNEQFF
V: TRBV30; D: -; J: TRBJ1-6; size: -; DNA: TGTGCCTGGAGTCCCGGACAAGATAATTCACCCCTCCACTTT; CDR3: CAWSPGQDNSPLHF
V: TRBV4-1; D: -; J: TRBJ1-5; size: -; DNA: TGCGCCAGCAGCCAAGCGGGGTCAAGGCAGCCCCAGCATTTT; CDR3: CASSQAGSRQPQHF
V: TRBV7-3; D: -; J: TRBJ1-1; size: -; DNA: TGTGCCAGCAGCGCGGGGCAGGCTACTGAAGCTTTCTTT; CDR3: CASSAGQATEAFF
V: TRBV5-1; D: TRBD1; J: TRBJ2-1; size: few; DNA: TGCGCCAGCAGTCAACCTCGGACAGGGAAAATGGACAATGAGCAGTTCTTC; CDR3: CASSQPRTGKMDNEQFF
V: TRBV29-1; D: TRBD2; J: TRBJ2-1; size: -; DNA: TGCAGCGTTGAAGGTCGGAGCGGGGGCCACAATGAGCAGTTCTTC; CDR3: CSVEGRSGGHNEQFF
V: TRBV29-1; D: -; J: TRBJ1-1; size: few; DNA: TGCAGCGTTGTAGGGAGATGGGACACTGAAGCTTTCTTT; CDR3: CSVVGRWDTEAFF
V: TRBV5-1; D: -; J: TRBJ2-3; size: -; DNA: TGCGCCAGCAGCGTTGGACACATGAGCACAGATACGCAGTATTTT; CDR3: CASSVGHMSTDTQYF
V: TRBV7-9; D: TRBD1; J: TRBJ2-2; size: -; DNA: TGTGCCAGCAGCTTAGTGAGGTCGCGACAGGGGTACACCGGGGAGCTGTTTTTT; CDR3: CASSLVRSRQGYTGELFF
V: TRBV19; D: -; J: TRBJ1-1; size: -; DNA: TGTGCCAGTAGCGGAGGACTCAGTGAAGCTTTCTTT; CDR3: CASSGGLSEAFF
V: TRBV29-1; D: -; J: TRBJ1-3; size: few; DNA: TGCAGCGGGGGGTCGGGAAACACCATATATTTT; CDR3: CSGGSGNTIYF
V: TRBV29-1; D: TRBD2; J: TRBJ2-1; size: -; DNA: TGCAGCGTTTCTAGCGGGGTAGTCTACAATGAGCAGTTCTTC; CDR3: CSVSSGVVYNEQFF
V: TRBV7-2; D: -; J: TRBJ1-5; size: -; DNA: TGTGCCAGCAGCTTCGGGGTTAGGCCCCAGCATTTT; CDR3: CASSFGVRPQHF
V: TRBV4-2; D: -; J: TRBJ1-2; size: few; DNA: TGTGCCAGCAGCCGAGAGAACTATGGCTACACCTTC; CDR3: CASSRENYGYTF
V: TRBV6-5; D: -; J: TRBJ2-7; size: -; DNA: TGTGCCAGCAGTTACGGCCGGGGGACCTACGAGCAGTACTTC; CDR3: CASSYGRGTYEQYF
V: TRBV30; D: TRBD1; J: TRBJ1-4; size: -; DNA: TGTGCCTTGGGACAGGGCGTTGAAAAACTGTTTTTT; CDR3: CALGQGVEKLFF
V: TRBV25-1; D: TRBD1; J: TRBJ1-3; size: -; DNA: TGTGCCAGCAGTGATTGGACAGGGGACACCATATATTTT; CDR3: CASSDWTGDTIYF
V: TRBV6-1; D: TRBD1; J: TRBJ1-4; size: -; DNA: TGTGCCAGCAGTTGGGACAGGGCTAATGAAAAACTGTTTTTT; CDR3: CASSWDRANEKLFF
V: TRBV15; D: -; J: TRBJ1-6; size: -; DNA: TGTGCCACCAGCAGAGAGGGGTTCAATTCACCCCTCCACTTT; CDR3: CATSREGFNSPLHF